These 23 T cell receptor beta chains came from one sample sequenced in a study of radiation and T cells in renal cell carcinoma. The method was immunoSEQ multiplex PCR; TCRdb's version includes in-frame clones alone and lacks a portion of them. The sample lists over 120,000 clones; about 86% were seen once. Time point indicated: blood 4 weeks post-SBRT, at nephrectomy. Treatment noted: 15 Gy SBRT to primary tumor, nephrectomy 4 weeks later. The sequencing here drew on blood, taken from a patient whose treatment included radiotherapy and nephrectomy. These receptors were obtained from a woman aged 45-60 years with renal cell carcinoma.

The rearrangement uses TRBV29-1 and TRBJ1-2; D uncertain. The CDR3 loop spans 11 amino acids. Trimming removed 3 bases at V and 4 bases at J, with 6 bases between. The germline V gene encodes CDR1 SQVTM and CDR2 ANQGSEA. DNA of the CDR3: TGCAGCGTTGAGCAGGTCTATGGCTACACCTTC. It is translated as CSVEQVYGYTF.

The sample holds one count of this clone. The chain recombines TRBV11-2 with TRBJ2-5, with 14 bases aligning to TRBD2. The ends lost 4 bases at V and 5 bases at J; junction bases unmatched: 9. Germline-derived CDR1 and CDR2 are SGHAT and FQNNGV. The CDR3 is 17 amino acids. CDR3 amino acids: CASSSGTSGSIGETQYF. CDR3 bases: TGTGCCAGCAGCTCCGGGACTAGCGGGAGTATCGGGGAGACCCAGTACTTC.

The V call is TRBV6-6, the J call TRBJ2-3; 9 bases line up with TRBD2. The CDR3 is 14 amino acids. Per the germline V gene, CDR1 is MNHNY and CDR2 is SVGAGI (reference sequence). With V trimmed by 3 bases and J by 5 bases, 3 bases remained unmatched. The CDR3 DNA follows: TGTGCCAGCAGTTATTTAGCGGGAGAAGATACGCAGTATTTT. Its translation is CASSYLAGEDTQYF.

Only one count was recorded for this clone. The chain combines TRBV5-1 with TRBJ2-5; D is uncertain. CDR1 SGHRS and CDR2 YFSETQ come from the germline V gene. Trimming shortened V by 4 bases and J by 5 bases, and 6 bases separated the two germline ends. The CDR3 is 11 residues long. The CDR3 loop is CASSPGETQYF. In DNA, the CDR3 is TGCGCCAGCAGCCCTGGGGAGACCCAGTACTTC.

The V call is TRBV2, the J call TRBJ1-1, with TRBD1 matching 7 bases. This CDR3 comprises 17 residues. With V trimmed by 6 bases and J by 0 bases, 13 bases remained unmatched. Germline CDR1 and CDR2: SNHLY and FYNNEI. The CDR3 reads CASSVTTGEGMNTEAFF. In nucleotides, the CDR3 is TGTGCCAGCAGCGTAACAACAGGGGAGGGCATGAACACTGAAGCTTTCTTT.

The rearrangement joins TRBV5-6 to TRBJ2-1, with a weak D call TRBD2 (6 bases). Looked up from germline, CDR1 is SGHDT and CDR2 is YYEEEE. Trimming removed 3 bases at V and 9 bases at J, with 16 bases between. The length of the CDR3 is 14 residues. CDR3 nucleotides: TGTGCCAGCAGCTCGTTGACTCGGGAGCGTGAGCAGTTCTTC. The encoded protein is CASSSLTREREQFF. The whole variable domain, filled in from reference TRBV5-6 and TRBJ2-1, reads DAGVTQSPTHLIKTRGQQVTLRCSPKSGHDTVSWYQQALGQGPQFIFQYYEEEERQRGNFPDRFSGHQFPNYSSELNVNALLLGDSALYLCASSSLTREREQFFGPGTRLTVL.

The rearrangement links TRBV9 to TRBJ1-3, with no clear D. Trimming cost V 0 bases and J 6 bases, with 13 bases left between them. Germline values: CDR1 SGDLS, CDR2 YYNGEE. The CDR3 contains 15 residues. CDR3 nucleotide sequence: TGTGCCAGCAGCGTAGACCCGGGTTTCGCAAACACCATATATTTT. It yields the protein CASSVDPGFANTIYF.

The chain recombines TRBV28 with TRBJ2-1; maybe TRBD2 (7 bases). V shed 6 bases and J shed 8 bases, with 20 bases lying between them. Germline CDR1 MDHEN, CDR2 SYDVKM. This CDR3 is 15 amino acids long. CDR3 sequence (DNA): TGTGCCAGCAGGGGGGCCGAGCAGGGAGGGGATGAGCAGTTCTTC. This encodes CASRGAEQGGDEQFF.

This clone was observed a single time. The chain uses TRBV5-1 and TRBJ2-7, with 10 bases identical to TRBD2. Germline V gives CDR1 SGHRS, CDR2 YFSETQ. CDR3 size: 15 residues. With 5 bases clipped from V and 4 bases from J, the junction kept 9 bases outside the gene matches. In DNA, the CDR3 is TGCGCCAGCAGACAAGGACTAGCGGAGGGGTACGAGCAGTACTTC. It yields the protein CASRQGLAEGYEQYF.

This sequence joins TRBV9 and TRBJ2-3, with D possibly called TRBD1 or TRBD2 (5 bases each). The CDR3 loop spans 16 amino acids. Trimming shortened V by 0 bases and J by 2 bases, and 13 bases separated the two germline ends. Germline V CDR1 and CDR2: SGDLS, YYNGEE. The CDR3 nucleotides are TGTGCCAGCAGCGTAGACGGGGCACAGACCACAGATACGCAGTATTTT. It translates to CASSVDGAQTTDTQYF.

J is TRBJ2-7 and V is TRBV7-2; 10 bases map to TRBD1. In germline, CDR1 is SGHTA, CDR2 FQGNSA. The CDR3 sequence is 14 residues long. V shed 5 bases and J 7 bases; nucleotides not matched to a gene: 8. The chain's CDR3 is CASSPGTGVWEQYF. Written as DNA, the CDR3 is TGTGCCAGCAGCCCCGGGACAGGGGTATGGGAGCAGTACTTC.

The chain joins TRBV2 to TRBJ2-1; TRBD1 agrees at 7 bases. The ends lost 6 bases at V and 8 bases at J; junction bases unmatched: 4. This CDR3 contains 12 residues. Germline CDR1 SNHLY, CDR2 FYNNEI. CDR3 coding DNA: TGTGCCAGCAGCGCGACAGGGTATGAGCAGTTCTTC. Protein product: CASSATGYEQFF.

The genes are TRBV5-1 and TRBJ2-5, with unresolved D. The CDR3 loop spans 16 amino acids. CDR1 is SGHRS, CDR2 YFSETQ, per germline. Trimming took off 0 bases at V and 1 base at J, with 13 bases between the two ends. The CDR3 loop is CASSLAPTMFQETQYF. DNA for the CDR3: TGCGCCAGCAGCTTGGCACCTACGATGTTCCAAGAGACCCAGTACTTC.

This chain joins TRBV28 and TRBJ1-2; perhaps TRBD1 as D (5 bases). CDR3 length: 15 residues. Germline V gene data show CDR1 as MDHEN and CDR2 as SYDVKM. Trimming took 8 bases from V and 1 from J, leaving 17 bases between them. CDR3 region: CASGSGTVINYGYTF. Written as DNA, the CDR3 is TGTGCCAGCGGCTCCGGGACGGTAATTAACTATGGCTACACCTTC.

The CDR3 DNA follows: TGCGCCAGCAGGGTCGGGGAGCCTGGGGCCAACGTCCTGACTTTC. Its protein product is CASRVGEPGANVLTF. The rearrangement links TRBV5-1 to TRBJ2-6; a weak D match, TRBD2 (5 bases). The germline V and J ends were trimmed by 5 bases and 2 bases, with 11 bases remaining between them. The CDR3 has 15 amino acids. Germline values: CDR1 SGHRS, CDR2 YFSETQ.

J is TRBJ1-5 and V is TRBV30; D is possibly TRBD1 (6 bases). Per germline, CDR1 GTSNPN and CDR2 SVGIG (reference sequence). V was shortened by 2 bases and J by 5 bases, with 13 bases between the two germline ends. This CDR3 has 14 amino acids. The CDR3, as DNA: TGTGCCTGGAGTCTGAGGACAGCTTATCAGCCCCAGCATTTT. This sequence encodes CAWSLRTAYQPQHF.

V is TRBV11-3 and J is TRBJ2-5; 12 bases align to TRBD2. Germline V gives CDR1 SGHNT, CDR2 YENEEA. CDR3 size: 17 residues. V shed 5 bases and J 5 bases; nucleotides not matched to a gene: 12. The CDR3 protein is CASSPTGLAGEGETQYF. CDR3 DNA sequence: TGTGCCAGCAGCCCCACGGGACTAGCGGGCGAGGGGGAGACCCAGTACTTC.

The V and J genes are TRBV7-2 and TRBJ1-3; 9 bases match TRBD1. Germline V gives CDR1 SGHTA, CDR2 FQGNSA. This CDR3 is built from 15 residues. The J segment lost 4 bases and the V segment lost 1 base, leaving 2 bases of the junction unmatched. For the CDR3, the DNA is TGTGCCAGCAGCTTAGACAGGGGGCAAGGAAACACCATATATTTT. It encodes CASSLDRGQGNTIYF.

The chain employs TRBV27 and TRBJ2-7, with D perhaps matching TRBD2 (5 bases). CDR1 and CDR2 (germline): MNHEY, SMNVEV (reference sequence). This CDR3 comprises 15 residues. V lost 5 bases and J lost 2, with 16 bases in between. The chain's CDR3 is CASSRLGSGTYEQYF. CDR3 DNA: TGTGCCAGCAGTCGCTTGGGGAGCGGAACCTACGAGCAGTACTTC.

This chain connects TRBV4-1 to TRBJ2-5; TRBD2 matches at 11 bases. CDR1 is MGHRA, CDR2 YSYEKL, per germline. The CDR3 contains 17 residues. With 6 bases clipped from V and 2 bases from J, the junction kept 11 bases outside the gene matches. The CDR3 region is CASSQLGLAGGQETQYF. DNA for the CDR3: TGCGCCAGCAGTCAACTAGGACTAGCGGGCGGACAAGAGACCCAGTACTTC.

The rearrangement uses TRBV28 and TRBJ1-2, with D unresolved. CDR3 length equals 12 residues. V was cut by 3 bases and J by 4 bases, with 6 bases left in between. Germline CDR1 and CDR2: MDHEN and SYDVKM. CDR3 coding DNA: TGTGCCAGCAGTTTCGGTGGCTATGGCTACACCTTC. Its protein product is CASSFGGYGYTF.

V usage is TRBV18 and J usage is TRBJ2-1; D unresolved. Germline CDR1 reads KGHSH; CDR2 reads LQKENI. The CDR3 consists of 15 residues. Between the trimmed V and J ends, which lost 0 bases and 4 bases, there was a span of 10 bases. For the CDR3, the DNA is TGTGCCAGCTCACCACCAACTAACCTTTACAATGAGCAGTTCTTC. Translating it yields CASSPPTNLYNEQFF. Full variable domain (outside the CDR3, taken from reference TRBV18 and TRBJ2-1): NAGVMQNPRHLVRRRGQEARLRCSPMKGHSHVYWYRQLPEEGLKFMVYLQKENIIDESGMPKERFSAEFPKEGPSILRIQQVVRGDSAAYFCASSPPTNLYNEQFFGPGTRLTVL.

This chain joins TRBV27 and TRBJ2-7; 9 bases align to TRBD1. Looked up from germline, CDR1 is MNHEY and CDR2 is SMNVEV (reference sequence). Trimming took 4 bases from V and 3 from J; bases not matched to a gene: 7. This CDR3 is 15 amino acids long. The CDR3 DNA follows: TGTGCCAGCAGTTATACGGGACAGGGCTTCTACGAGCAGTACTTC. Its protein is CASSYTGQGFYEQYF.